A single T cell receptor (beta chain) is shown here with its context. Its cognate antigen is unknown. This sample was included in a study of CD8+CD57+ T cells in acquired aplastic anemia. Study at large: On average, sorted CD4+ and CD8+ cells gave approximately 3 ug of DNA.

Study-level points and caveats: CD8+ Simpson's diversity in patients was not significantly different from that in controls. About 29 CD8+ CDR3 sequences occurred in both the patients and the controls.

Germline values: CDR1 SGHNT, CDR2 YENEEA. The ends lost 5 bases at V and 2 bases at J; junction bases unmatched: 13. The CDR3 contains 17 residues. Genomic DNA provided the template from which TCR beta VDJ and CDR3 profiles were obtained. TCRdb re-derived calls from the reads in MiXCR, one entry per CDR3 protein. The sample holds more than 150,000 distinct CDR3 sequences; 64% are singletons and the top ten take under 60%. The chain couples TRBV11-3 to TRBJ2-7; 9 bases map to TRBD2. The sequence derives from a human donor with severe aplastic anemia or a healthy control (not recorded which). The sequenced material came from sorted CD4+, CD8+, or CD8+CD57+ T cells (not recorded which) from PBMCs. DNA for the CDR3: TGTGCCAGCAGCCCCTCGTCGCGGGTAGCGGGAGCCTACGAGCAGTACTTC. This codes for CASSPSSRVAGAYEQYF.